These 26 T cell receptor beta chains share one sample of origin, sequenced in a study of blood T cell repertoires in COVID-19. Sequenced by immunoSEQ multiplex PCR; TCRdb stores in-frame clones only, minus some. The repertoire holds roughly 60,000 clones, approximately 91% seen once, with roughly 3.5% in the top ten. Sequenced: peripheral blood. The receptors were sampled from a man over 45 with active COVID-19.

The chain carries TRBV27 and TRBJ1-5; maybe TRBD1 (6 bases). Germline CDR1 is MNHEY and CDR2 is SMNVEV (reference sequence). Trimming took off 3 bases at V and 3 bases at J, with 12 bases between the two ends. CDR3 length equals 15 residues. In DNA form, the CDR3 reads TGTGCCAGCAGTTTTTCAAACAGGGCCAATCAGCCCCAGCATTTT. Its translation is CASSFSNRANQPQHF.

This clone was detected a few times. The chain employs TRBV30 and TRBJ1-6, with 7 bases identical to TRBD1. J gave up 0 bases and V 5 bases, and 4 bases lay outside the gene matches. CDR1 and CDR2 (germline): GTSNPN, SVGIG (reference sequence). The CDR3 sequence is 15 residues long. In DNA form, the CDR3 reads TGTGCCTGGTCAGGACAGGTCTCCTATAATTCACCCCTCCACTTT. It encodes CAWSGQVSYNSPLHF.

The CDR3 DNA sequence: TGTGCCAGCTCACCTCAGGTCACCGGGGAGCTGTTTTTT. The encoded protein is CASSPQVTGELFF. The chain carries TRBV18 and TRBJ2-2; no firm D call. The length of the CDR3 is 13 residues. Trimming took off 3 bases at V and 4 bases at J, with 6 bases between the two ends. The germline V gene encodes CDR1 KGHSH and CDR2 LQKENI.

J is TRBJ2-4 and V is TRBV19; D is ambiguous. Trimming shortened V by 5 bases and J by 9 bases, and 11 bases separated the two germline ends. CDR3 length equals 12 residues. CDR1 and CDR2 (germline): LNHDA, SQIVND (reference sequence). In nucleotides, the CDR3 is TGTGCCAGTAGTTCTAAGAGTGGCATTCAGTACTTC. Translating it yields CASSSKSGIQYF.

This sequence joins TRBV5-6 and TRBJ1-2, with a possible D match to TRBD1 (5 bases). CDR1 and CDR2 (germline): SGHDT, YYEEEE. CDR3 length: 17 amino acids. Trimming cost V 0 bases and J 5 bases, with 20 bases left between them. CDR3 loop: CASSLVIWRDSAYGYTF. CDR3 sequence (DNA): TGTGCCAGCAGCTTGGTAATTTGGAGGGACTCAGCTTATGGCTACACCTTC. Full variable domain (outside the CDR3, taken from reference TRBV5-6 and TRBJ1-2): DAGVTQSPTHLIKTRGQQVTLRCSPKSGHDTVSWYQQALGQGPQFIFQYYEEEERQRGNFPDRFSGHQFPNYSSELNVNALLLGDSALYLCASSLVIWRDSAYGYTFGSGTRLTVV.

J is TRBJ2-3 and V is TRBV7-9; D remains ambiguous. In germline, CDR1 is SEHNR, CDR2 FQNEAQ (reference sequence). The CDR3 sequence is 15 residues long. V lost 6 bases and J 0 bases, leaving 13 bases between the germline ends. The CDR3 loop reads CASSTGYASTDTQYF. CDR3 nucleotides: TGTGCCAGCAGTACCGGGTATGCTAGCACAGATACGCAGTATTTT. Drawing the rest from reference TRBV7-9 and TRBJ2-3, the complete variable domain is DTGVSQNPRHKITKRGQNVTFRCDPISEHNRLYWYRQTLGQGPEFLTYFQNEAQLEKSRLLSDRFSAERPKGSFSTLEIQRTEQGDSAMYLCASSTGYASTDTQYFGPGTRLTVL.

This chain joins TRBV5-1 and TRBJ2-5, with D maybe TRBD1 (6 bases). The CDR3 runs 15 residues. The V end was cut by 4 bases, the J end by 2 bases, with 15 bases between. Germline V gives CDR1 SGHRS, CDR2 YFSETQ. The chain's CDR3 is CASSPTGQLQETQYF. The CDR3 DNA reads as TGCGCCAGCAGCCCAACCGGACAGCTGCAAGAGACCCAGTACTTC.

The CDR3 loop is CASSPRTRDRYNEQFF. The CDR3 DNA reads as TGTGCCAGCAGCCCCCGAACCCGGGACAGATACAATGAGCAGTTCTTC. The V gene is TRBV3-1 (or the pseudogene TRBV3-2), the J gene TRBJ2-1; 7 bases align to TRBD1. The ends lost 4 bases at V and 4 bases at J; junction bases unmatched: 10. In germline, CDR1 is LGHDT, CDR2 YNNKEL (reference sequence). The CDR3 has 16 residues.

This sequence joins TRBV4-3 and TRBJ1-2; no definite D call. The V end lost 1 base, the J end lost 0 bases, and 9 bases lay between the germline ends. CDR1 is LGHNA and CDR2 is YSLEER in the germline V gene. The CDR3 runs to 15 residues. CDR3 amino acids: CASSQAVLANYGYTF. The CDR3 coding sequence is TGCGCCAGCAGCCAAGCGGTCTTAGCTAACTATGGCTACACCTTC.

The genes are TRBV19 and TRBJ2-3; D possibly corresponds to TRBD2 (7 bases). CDR3 length: 15 amino acids. CDR1 and CDR2 from the germline V gene are LNHDA and SQIVND (reference sequence). Trimming took off 5 bases at V and 4 bases at J, with 16 bases between the two ends. CDR3 region: CASSHTGGGPDTQYF. The CDR3, as DNA: TGTGCCAGTAGTCACACCGGCGGGGGCCCAGATACGCAGTATTTT.

The V and J genes are TRBV7-8 and TRBJ2-5; D might be TRBD1 (5 bases). The germline V gene encodes CDR1 SGHVS and CDR2 FQNEAQ. The V gene lost 4 bases and the J gene lost 5 bases, with 20 bases spanning the gap. This CDR3 has 16 residues. CDR3 sequence: CASSSEGVRGTETQYF. Written as DNA, the CDR3 is TGTGCCAGCAGCTCAGAAGGGGTGCGTGGTACGGAGACCCAGTACTTC.

This clone has a single count. The rearrangement links TRBV30 to TRBJ1-4; 7 bases agree with TRBD1. The CDR3 spans 13 residues. V lost 5 bases, J lost 10 bases, and 10 bases stayed unmatched. Germline loops: CDR1 GTSNPN, CDR2 SVGIG (reference sequence). The CDR3 sequence is CAWDSLRQGKLFF. The CDR3, as DNA: TGTGCCTGGGACAGTTTGCGACAGGGAAAACTGTTTTTT.

This sequence joins TRBV13 and TRBJ1-3, with 12 positions matching TRBD1. Trimming cost V 6 bases and J 4 bases; bases outside gene matches: 7. Germline V gene sequence: CDR1 PRHDT, CDR2 FYEKMQ (reference sequence). This CDR3 is built from 16 residues. CDR3 sequence reads: CASSTRDRGPGNTIYF. CDR3 DNA sequence: TGTGCCAGCAGTACCCGGGACAGGGGGCCCGGAAACACCATATATTTT.

The CDR3 protein is CAAAAGTHVTYEQYF. CDR3 nucleotide sequence: TGTGCCGCGGCCGCAGGGACTCATGTAACCTACGAGCAGTACTTC. The chain couples TRBV6-5 to TRBJ2-7; a possible D gene is TRBD2 (6 bases). Germline V gene sequence: CDR1 MNHEY, CDR2 SVGAGI. The V end lost 11 bases, the J end lost 2 bases, and 22 bases lay between the germline ends. This CDR3 spans 15 amino acids.

The J gene is TRBJ2-3, the V gene TRBV3-1 (or the pseudogene TRBV3-2), with a weak D call TRBD2 (7 bases). The CDR3 sequence is 12 residues long. Germline V gene sequence: CDR1 LGHDT, CDR2 YNNKEL (reference sequence). With 8 bases removed from V and 4 bases from J, the gap between germline ends came to 10 bases. CDR3 sequence: CASEGGADTQYF. For the CDR3, the DNA is TGTGCCAGCGAGGGGGGGGCAGATACGCAGTATTTT.

This rearrangement joins TRBV9 to TRBJ2-6, with D hard to call. Per the germline V gene, CDR1 is SGDLS and CDR2 is YYNGEE. The V end lost 0 bases, the J end lost 0 bases, and 10 bases lay between the germline ends. The CDR3 has 17 amino acids. The CDR3 region has the DNA TGTGCCAGCAGCGTAGTAGCCGGATTCTCTGGGGCCAACGTCCTGACTTTC. Protein product: CASSVVAGFSGANVLTF.

The chain uses TRBV9 and TRBJ2-5, with D tentatively TRBD1 (5 bases). V lost 2 bases to trimming and J lost 2 bases, with 13 bases between them. The germline CDR1 and CDR2 sequences are SGDLS and YYNGEE. The CDR3 spans 15 residues. The CDR3 nucleotides are TGTGCCAGCAGCGTCCAGGTAGGGGTGCAAGAGACCCAGTACTTC. This translates into CASSVQVGVQETQYF. The variable domain in full, completed from reference TRBV9 and TRBJ2-5, reads DSGVTQTPKHLITATGQRVTLRCSPRSGDLSVYWYQQSLDQGLQFLIQYYNGEERAKGNILERFSAQQFPDLHSELNLSSLELGDSALYFCASSVQVGVQETQYFGPGTRLLVL.

This chain connects TRBV19 to TRBJ2-2; maybe TRBD1 (5 bases). Germline assignment: CDR1 LNHDA and CDR2 SQIVND (reference sequence). CDR3 length: 15 residues. V was clipped by 4 bases and J by 0 bases, with 9 bases between them. The CDR3 DNA reads TGTGCCAGTAGTAATGGCAGGGCGAACACCGGGGAGCTGTTTTTT. Amino acid sequence: CASSNGRANTGELFF.

The rearrangement joins TRBV5-5 to TRBJ2-5, with a tentative D call TRBD1 (8 bases). Trimming left V 4 bases short and J 4 bases short, with 17 bases between. Germline-derived CDR1 and CDR2 are SGHKS and YYEKEE (reference sequence). The CDR3 spans 15 residues. CDR3 amino acids: CASSREAGGAETQYF. The CDR3 DNA reads TGTGCCAGCAGCCGGGAGGCAGGGGGCGCAGAGACCCAGTACTTC.

The CDR3 region is CASIPDRGITDTQYF. In DNA form, the CDR3 reads TGTGCCAGCATCCCTGACAGGGGGATCACAGATACGCAGTATTTT. The V gene is TRBV5-5, the J gene TRBJ2-3; 9 bases match TRBD1. V shed 6 bases and J 2 bases; nucleotides not matched to a gene: 7. The germline V gene has CDR1 SGHKS and CDR2 YYEKEE (reference sequence). The CDR3 consists of 15 residues.

The chain couples TRBV18 to TRBJ2-2; 8 nucleotides agree with TRBD1. The CDR3 has 15 residues. The germline CDR1 and CDR2 sequences are KGHSH and LQKENI. V lost 6 bases and J lost 4; bases outside the gene matches: 7. The chain's CDR3 is CASSLDRVGTGELFF. The CDR3 DNA reads TGTGCCAGCTCCCTGGACAGGGTCGGCACCGGGGAGCTGTTTTTT.

This rearrangement joins TRBV10-3 to TRBJ1-6; tentative D call: TRBD1 (5 bases). CDR1 is ENHRY and CDR2 is SYGVKD in the germline V gene. Trimming left V 8 bases short and J 12 bases short, with 17 bases between. The CDR3 runs to 13 residues. The CDR3 DNA reads as TGTGCCATCGGGGGGTATGGGGACTTACCCCTCCACTTT. It translates to CAIGGYGDLPLHF.

The chain employs TRBV6-5 and TRBJ2-4; a possible D gene is TRBD2 (6 bases). V gave up 6 bases and J gave up 6 bases, with 18 bases separating them. This CDR3 is 15 amino acids long. Germline V lookup: CDR1 MNHEY, CDR2 SVGAGI. CDR3 amino acids: CASSSPDGGLNIQYF. The CDR3, as DNA: TGTGCCAGCAGCAGCCCCGATGGAGGGTTAAACATTCAGTACTTC.

The rearrangement joins TRBV25-1 to TRBJ2-2, with D tentatively TRBD2 (5 bases). The length of the CDR3 is 17 residues. V was clipped by 5 bases and J by 1 base, with 17 bases between them. Germline values: CDR1 MGHDK, CDR2 SYGVNS. The CDR3: CASSRPTPGVNTGELFF. CDR3 DNA: TGTGCCAGCAGTAGGCCAACCCCCGGGGTGAACACCGGGGAGCTGTTTTTT.

The chain has TRBV25-1 and TRBJ1-6; a possible D gene is TRBD1 (6 bases). This CDR3 is built from 15 residues. V shed 7 bases and J shed 0 bases, with 10 bases lying between them. From germline, CDR1 is MGHDK and CDR2 SYGVNS. This CDR3 reads CASKQGGSYNSPLHF. DNA for the CDR3: TGTGCCAGCAAACAAGGGGGCTCCTATAATTCACCCCTCCACTTT. Using reference TRBV25-1 and TRBJ1-6 for the parts outside the CDR3, the full variable domain is EADIYQTPRYLVIGTGKKITLECSQTMGHDKMYWYQQDPGMELHLIHYSYGVNSTEKGDLSSESTVSRIRTEHFPLTLESARPSHTSQYLCASKQGGSYNSPLHFGNGTRLTVT.

The chain carries TRBV5-1 and TRBJ1-1, with D possibly being TRBD1 (5 bases). Germline V CDR1 and CDR2: SGHRS, YFSETQ. The germline V and J ends were trimmed by 2 bases and 3 bases, with 14 bases remaining between them. The CDR3 has 15 residues. The chain's CDR3 is CASSLRGLSHTEAFF. CDR3 DNA sequence: TGCGCCAGCAGCTTAAGGGGCCTATCCCACACTGAAGCTTTCTTT.